This T cell receptor beta chain was recovered during a study of beta chain features in type 1 diabetes. Whole-study results and caveats: Shortening that was moderate but significant affected the TCRB CDR3s of Type 1 diabetes patients in all four CD4+ subsets.

This clone was counted ten times or more. Antigen unknown. Expressed TCRB transcripts got sequenced, as all isolated RNA was reverse transcribed. An average of around 3.9 million reads was obtained for naive, central memory and regulatory T cell samples. Data came from immunoSEQ multiplex PCR; TCRdb stores just in-frame clones and leaves some out. Here the sample spans some 190,000 clones, almost 8% being singletons. Stem cell-like memory, regulatory, central memory and naive CD4+ cells were sorted via CD45RO/CCR7/CD25/CD127/CD95/CD27. V was clipped by 3 bases and J by 0 bases, with 8 bases between them. From germline, CDR1 is KGHSH and CDR2 LQKENI. The length of the CDR3 is 14 residues.

The sample was central memory CD4+ T cells from blood. The chain couples TRBV18 to TRBJ1-1; D is unclear. The sequence was obtained from a man aged 18 to 35 with type 1 diabetes. CDR3 in amino acids: CASSPYVMNTEAFF. The CDR3 DNA reads as TGTGCCAGCTCACCCTACGTCATGAACACTGAAGCTTTCTTT.